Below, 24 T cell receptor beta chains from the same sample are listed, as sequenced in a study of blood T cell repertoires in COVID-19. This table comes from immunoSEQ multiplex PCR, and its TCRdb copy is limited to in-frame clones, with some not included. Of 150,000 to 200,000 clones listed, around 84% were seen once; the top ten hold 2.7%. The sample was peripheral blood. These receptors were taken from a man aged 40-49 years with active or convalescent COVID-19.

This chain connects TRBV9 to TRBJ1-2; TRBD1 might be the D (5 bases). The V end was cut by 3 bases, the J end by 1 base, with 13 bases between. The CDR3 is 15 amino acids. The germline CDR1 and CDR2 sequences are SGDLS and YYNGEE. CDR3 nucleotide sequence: TGTGCCAGCAGCGGGATGGGAGGGGATAACTATGGCTACACCTTC. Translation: CASSGMGGDNYGYTF.

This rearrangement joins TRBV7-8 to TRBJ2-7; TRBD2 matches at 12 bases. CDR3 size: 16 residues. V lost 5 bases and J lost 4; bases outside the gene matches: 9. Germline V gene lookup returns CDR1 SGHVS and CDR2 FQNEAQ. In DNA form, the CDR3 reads TGTGCCAGCAGCCCTCGGACTAGCGGGGCGTCTTACGAGCAGTACTTC. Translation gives CASSPRTSGASYEQYF.

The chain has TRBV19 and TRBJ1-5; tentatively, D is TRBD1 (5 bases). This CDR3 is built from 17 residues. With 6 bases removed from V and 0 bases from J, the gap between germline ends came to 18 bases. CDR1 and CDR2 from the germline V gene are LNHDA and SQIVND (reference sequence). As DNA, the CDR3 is TGTGCCAGTAGCCCCCCTCTGACAGTCTATAGCAATCAGCCCCAGCATTTT. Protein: CASSPPLTVYSNQPQHF.

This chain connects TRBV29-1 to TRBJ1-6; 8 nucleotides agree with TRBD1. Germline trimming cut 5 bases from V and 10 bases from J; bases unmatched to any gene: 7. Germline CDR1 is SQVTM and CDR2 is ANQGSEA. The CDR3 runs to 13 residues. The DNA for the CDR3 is TGCAGCGTTAGAGTGGACAGGGTCTCACCCCTCCACTTT. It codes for CSVRVDRVSPLHF.

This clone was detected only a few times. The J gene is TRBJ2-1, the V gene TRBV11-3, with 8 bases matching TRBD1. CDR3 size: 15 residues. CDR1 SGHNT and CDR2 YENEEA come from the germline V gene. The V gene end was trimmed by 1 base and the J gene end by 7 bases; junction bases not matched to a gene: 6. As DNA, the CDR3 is TGTGCCAGCAGCTTAGGACAGGGGCGTCGGAATGAGCAGTTCTTC. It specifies CASSLGQGRRNEQFF. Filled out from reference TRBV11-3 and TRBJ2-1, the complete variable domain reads EAGVVQSPRYKIIEKKQPVAFWCNPISGHNTLYWYLQNLGQGPELLIRYENEEAVDDSQLPKDRFSAERLKGVDSTLKIQPAELGDSAVYLCASSLGQGRRNEQFFGPGTRLTVL.

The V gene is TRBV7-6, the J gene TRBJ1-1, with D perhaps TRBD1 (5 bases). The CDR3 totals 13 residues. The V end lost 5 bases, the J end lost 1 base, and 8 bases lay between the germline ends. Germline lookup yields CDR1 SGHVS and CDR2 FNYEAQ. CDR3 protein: CASSTQGNTEAFF. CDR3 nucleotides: TGTGCCAGCAGCACGCAGGGGAACACTGAAGCTTTCTTT.

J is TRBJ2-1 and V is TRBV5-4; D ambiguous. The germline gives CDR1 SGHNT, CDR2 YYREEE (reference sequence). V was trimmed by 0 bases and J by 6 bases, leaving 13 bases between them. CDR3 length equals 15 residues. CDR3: CASSLEGPGSNEQFF. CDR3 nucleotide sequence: TGTGCCAGCAGCTTGGAAGGCCCAGGATCCAATGAGCAGTTCTTC.

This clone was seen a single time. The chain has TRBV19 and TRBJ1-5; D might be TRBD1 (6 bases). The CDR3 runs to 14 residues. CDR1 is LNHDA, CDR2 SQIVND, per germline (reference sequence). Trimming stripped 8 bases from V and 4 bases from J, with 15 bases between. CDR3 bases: TGTGCCAGTGGTGGACAGACGAAAAATCAGCCCCAGCATTTT. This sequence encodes CASGGQTKNQPQHF. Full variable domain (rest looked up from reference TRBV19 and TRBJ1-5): DGGITQSPKYLFRKEGQNVTLSCEQNLNHDAMYWYRQDPGQGLRLIYYSQIVNDFQKGDIAEGYSVSREKKESFPLTVTSAQKNPTAFYLCASGGQTKNQPQHFGDGTRLSIL.

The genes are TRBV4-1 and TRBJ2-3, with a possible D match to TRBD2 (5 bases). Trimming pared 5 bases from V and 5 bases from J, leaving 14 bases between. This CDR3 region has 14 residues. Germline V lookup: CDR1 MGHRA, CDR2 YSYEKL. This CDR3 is CASSAGPGIDTQYF. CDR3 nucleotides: TGCGCCAGCAGCGCGGGCCCGGGGATAGATACGCAGTATTTT.

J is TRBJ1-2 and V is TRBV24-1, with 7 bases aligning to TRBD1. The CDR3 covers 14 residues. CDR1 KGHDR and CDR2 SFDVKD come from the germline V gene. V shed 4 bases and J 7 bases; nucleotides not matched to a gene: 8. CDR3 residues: CATSEHGQAVGYTF. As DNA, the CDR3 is TGTGCCACCAGTGAACACGGACAGGCGGTTGGCTACACCTTC.

The CDR3 DNA reads TGTGCCACCTTGGGACAGTTGGCTTCCTATGGCTACACCTTC. Amino acids: CATLGQLASYGYTF. J is TRBJ1-2 and V is TRBV6-5; 7 bases map to TRBD1. V shed 10 bases and J 4 bases; nucleotides not matched to a gene: 12. CDR1 is MNHEY, CDR2 SVGAGI, per germline. The CDR3 loop spans 14 amino acids.

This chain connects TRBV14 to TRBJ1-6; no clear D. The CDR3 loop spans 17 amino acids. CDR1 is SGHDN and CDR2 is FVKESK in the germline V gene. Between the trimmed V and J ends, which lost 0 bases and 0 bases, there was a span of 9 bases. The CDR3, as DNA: TGTGCCAGCAGCCAAGATAGGCGGAGCTCCTATAATTCACCCCTCCACTTT. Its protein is CASSQDRRSSYNSPLHF.

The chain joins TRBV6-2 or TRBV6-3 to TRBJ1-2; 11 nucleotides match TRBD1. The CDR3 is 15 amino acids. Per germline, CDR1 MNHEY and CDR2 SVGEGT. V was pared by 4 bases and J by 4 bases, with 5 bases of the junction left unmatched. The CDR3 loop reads CASSSDRGRVYGYTF. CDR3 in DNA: TGTGCCAGCAGTTCGGACAGGGGGCGAGTCTATGGCTACACCTTC.

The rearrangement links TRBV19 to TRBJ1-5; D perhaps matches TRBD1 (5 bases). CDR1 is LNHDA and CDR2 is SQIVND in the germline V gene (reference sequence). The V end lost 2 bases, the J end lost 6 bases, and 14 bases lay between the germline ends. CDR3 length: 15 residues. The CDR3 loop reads CASSIFRGTGQPQHF. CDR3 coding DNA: TGTGCCAGTAGTATATTTAGGGGAACGGGTCAGCCCCAGCATTTT.

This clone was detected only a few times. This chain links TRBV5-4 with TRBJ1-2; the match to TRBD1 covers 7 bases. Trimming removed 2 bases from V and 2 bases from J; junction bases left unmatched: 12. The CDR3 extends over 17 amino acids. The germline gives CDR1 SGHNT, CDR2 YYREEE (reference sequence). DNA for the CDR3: TGTGCCAGCAGCTTCTCTGGTGGGCAGGGGGTCAACTATGGCTACACCTTC. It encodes CASSFSGGQGVNYGYTF. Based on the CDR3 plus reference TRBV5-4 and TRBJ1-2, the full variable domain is ETGVTQSPTHLIKTRGQQVTLRCSSQSGHNTVSWYQQALGQGPQFIFQYYREEENGRGNFPPRFSGLQFPNYSSELNVNALELDDSALYLCASSFSGGQGVNYGYTFGSGTRLTVV.

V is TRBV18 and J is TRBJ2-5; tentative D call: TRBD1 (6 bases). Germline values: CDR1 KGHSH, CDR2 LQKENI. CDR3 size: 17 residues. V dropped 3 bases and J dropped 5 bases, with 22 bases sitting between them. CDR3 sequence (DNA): TGTGCCAGCTCACCTTTTGGCCAGGGGACACCCTGGGAGACCCAGTACTTC. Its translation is CASSPFGQGTPWETQYF. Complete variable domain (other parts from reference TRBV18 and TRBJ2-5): NAGVMQNPRHLVRRRGQEARLRCSPMKGHSHVYWYRQLPEEGLKFMVYLQKENIIDESGMPKERFSAEFPKEGPSILRIQQVVRGDSAAYFCASSPFGQGTPWETQYFGPGTRLLVL.

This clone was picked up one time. CDR3 protein: CASSFLGQGQETQYF. CDR3 DNA: TGTGCCAGCAGCTTTCTCGGGCAGGGGCAAGAGACCCAGTACTTC. This sequence joins TRBV5-6 and TRBJ2-5, with D possibly TRBD1 on 6 matching bases. Trimming shortened V by 2 bases and J by 2 bases, and 13 bases separated the two germline ends. The CDR3 length is 15 residues. Germline V lookup: CDR1 SGHDT, CDR2 YYEEEE.

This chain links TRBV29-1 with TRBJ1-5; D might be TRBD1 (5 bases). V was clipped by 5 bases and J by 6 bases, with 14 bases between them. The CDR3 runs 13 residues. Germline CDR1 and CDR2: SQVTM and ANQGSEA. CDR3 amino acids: CSVSGQGGQPQHF. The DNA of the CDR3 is TGCAGCGTTTCTGGCCAGGGCGGTCAGCCCCAGCATTTT.

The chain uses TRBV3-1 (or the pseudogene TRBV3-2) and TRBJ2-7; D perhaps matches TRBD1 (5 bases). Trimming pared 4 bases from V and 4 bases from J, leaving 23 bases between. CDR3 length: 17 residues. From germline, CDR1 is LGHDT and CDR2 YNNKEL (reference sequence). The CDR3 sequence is CASSPDGIHRIRYEQYF. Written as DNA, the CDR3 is TGTGCCAGCAGCCCCGACGGCATACACAGGATCCGATACGAGCAGTACTTC.

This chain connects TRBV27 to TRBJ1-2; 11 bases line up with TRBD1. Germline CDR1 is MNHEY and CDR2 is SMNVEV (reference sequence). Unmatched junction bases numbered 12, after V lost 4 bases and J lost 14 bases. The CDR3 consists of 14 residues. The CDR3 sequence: CASSSNPGQGDITF. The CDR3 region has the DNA TGTGCCAGCAGTTCTAACCCGGGACAGGGGGATATAACCTTC.

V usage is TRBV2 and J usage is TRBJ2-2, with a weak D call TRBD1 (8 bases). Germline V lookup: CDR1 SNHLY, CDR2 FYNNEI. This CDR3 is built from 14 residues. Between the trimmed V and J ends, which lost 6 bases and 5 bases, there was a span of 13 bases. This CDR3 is CASSDRGGTGELFF. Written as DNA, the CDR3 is TGTGCCAGCAGCGACAGGGGAGGGACCGGGGAGCTGTTTTTT. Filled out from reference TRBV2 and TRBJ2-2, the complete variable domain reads EPEVTQTPSHQVTQMGQEVILRCVPISNHLYFYWYRQILGQKVEFLVSFYNNEISEKSEIFDDQFSVERPDGSNFTLKIRSTKLEDSAMYFCASSDRGGTGELFFGEGSRLTVL.

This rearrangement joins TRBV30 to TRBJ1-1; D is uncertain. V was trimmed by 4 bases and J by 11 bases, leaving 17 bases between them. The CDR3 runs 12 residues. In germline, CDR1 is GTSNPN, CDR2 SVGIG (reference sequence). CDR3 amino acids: CAWIRGREVAFF. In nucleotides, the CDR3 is TGTGCCTGGATAAGAGGGAGGGAGGTTGCTTTCTTT. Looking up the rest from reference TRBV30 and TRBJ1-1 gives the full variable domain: SQTIHQWPATLVQPVGSPLSLECTVEGTSNPNLYWYRQAAGRGLQLLFYSVGIGQISSEVPQNLSASRPQDRQFILSSKKLLLSDSGFYLCAWIRGREVAFFGQGTRLTVV.

CDR3 bases: TGTGCCAGCAGTGAAGCAAGGGGTTTTTATGGCTACACCTTC. Its protein is CASSEARGFYGYTF. J is TRBJ1-2 and V is TRBV6-1; D may be TRBD1 (5 bases). Trimming removed 0 bases at V and 5 bases at J, with 10 bases between. The CDR3 is 14 amino acids. CDR1 MNHNS and CDR2 SASEGT come from the germline V gene.

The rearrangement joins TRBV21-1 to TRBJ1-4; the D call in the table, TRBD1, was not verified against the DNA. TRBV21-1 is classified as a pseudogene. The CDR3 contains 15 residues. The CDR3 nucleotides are TGTGCCAGCACAGGGGGGCCGATGACTAATGAAAAACTGTTTTTT. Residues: CASTGGPMTNEKLFF.